The clone carrying this T cell receptor beta chain was counted between two and nine times. Its specificity is not known. The entry originates in a study of identical twins. Findings and caveats of the study: Researchers reported excess low generation probability among twin-shared out-of-frame alpha sequences. High-abundance cord blood beta clonotypes had fewer insertions; memory repertoires showed none. Partial confounding of zero-insertion analyses by invariant MAIT and iNKT cells was possible.

TCRdb itself ran the 5' RACE reads through MiXCR, one entry per CDR3 protein. The table includes hundreds of thousands of distinct CDR3 sequences, 6.1% detected once. The clonotype originates from a young man in good health. The sequencing input was naive T cells sorted from blood.

This CDR3 is CASIDQGAMDTQYF. The CDR3 nucleotides are TGTGCCAGCATTGATCAGGGGGCGATGGATACGCAGTATTTT. The V call is TRBV27, the J call TRBJ2-3; 8 positions agree with TRBD1. The CDR3 extends over 14 amino acids. V was clipped by 7 bases and J by 6 bases; unmatched bases: 9. The germline CDR1 and CDR2 sequences are MNHEY and SMNVEV (reference sequence).